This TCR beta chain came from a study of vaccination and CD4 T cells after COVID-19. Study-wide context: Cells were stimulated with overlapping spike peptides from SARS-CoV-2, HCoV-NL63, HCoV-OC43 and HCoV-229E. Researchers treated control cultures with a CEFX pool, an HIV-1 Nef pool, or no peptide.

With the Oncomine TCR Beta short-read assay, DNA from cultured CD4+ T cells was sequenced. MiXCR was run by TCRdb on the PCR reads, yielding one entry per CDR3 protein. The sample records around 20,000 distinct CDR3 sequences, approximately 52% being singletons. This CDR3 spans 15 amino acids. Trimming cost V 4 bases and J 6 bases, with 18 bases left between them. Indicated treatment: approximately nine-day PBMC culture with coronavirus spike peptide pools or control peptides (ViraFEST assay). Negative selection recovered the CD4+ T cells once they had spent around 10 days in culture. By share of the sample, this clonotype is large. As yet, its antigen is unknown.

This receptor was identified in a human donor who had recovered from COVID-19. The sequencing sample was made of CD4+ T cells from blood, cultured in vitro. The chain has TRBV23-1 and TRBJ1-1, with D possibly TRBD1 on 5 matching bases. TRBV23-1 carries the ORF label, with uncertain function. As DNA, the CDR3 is TGCGCCAGCAGTCCGCCTAGGGGTGGTGGGCCTGAAGCTTTCTTT. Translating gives CASSPPRGGGPEAFF.